A selection of T cell receptor beta chains follows, all from one sample in a study of CD8+ T cells in alopecia areata. Produced via immunoSEQ multiplex PCR; TCRdb's table is partial and in-frame only. The data show some 170,000 clones, with 53% seen just once and approximately 10% held by the top ten. The starting material was CD8+ T cells sorted from blood, obtained at week 24, from a patient treated with tofacitinib. These receptors originate from a human donor with alopecia areata. The CDR3 runs from the conserved cysteine through the conserved F or W. The D gene is left open where the match is weak. Only part of the rows carry a size: once, few, many, or a class if the clone is expanded.

cdr3_nt cdr3_aa d_call cdr3_length j_call clone_size v_call
TGTGCCAGCAGCTTAGGTTTCGGTGGCACCCAAGAGACCCAGTACTTC CASSLGFGGTQETQYF NA 16 TRBJ2-5 NA TRBV11-2
TGTGCCAGCAGTCCCGAATTCAGGGATGAAAAACTGTTTTTT CASSPEFRDEKLFF NA 14 TRBJ1-4 few TRBV27
TGTGCCAGCAGCCAGAAGGGATATGACACCGGGGAGCTGTTTTTT CASSQKGYDTGELFF NA 15 TRBJ2-2 NA TRBV11-2
TGTGCCAGCAGCGAGGGACAGGGGAGCTCCTACGAGCAGTACTTC CASSEGQGSSYEQYF TRBD1 15 TRBJ2-7 NA TRBV9
TGTGCCAGCAGCCGGACTAGCGGGGGGGAGCAGTACTTC CASSRTSGGEQYF TRBD2 13 TRBJ2-7 NA TRBV6-5
TGCGCCAGCAGCCGAGTTCTTCGGGACAGGGGAAGCAATGAGCAGTTCTTC CASSRVLRDRGSNEQFF TRBD1 17 TRBJ2-1 NA TRBV4-3
TGTGCCAGCAGTGAATACGGAGTACCAGATACGCAGTATTTT CASSEYGVPDTQYF NA 14 TRBJ2-3 few TRBV25-1
TGCGCCAGCAGCTTGGACTACCGCATTTCCTACAATGAGCAGTTCTTC CASSLDYRISYNEQFF NA 16 TRBJ2-1 NA TRBV5-1
TGTGCTAGTGGTTTCCCGCGGGGGGCTCCCACAGATACGCAGTATTTT CASGFPRGAPTDTQYF TRBD2 16 TRBJ2-3 once TRBV12-5
TGCAGCGTTGAGCGGACAGGCTCCTACGAGCAGTACTTC CSVERTGSYEQYF TRBD1 13 TRBJ2-7 NA TRBV29-1
TGTGCCAGCAGTGATTATAGCACGGGGTCTGGCTATGGCTACACCTTC CASSDYSTGSGYGYTF NA 16 TRBJ1-2 NA TRBV2
TGTGCCAGCATTGGACCACAGTCTTCTTTCTCTGGGGCCAACGTCCTGACTTTC CASIGPQSSFSGANVLTF NA 18 TRBJ2-6 NA TRBV25-1
TGTGCCAGGAATCTAGCGGGGCGGGGCACAGATACGCAGTATTTT CARNLAGRGTDTQYF TRBD2 15 TRBJ2-3 NA TRBV2
TGTGCCTGGGGTCATTCCGGTCCTGAAGCTTTCTTT CAWGHSGPEAFF NA 12 TRBJ1-1 once TRBV30
TGTGCCAGCAGCGTAGCTGGGGGAAACACCGGGGAGCTGTTTTTT CASSVAGGNTGELFF NA 15 TRBJ2-2 few TRBV9
TGTGCCAGCAGCTTAGGTTCCGGGAGCGGCTACGAGCAGTACTTC CASSLGSGSGYEQYF NA 15 TRBJ2-7 NA TRBV13
TGTGCCAGCAGCTTTAGTTCCGGGACAGTTCCTTACAATGAGCAGTTCTTC CASSFSSGTVPYNEQFF TRBD1 17 TRBJ2-1 once TRBV5-6
TGTGCCAGCAGTGACAGGGTAGAGACCCAGTACTTC CASSDRVETQYF NA 12 TRBJ2-5 NA TRBV2
TGCGCCAGCAGCTTGGTCCCTAGCGGGGGGGGATACAATGAGCAGTTCTTC CASSLVPSGGGYNEQFF TRBD2 17 TRBJ2-1 NA TRBV5-1
TGCGCCAGCAGCGCCGGACTCGGGTGGTTCTTC CASSAGLGWFF NA 11 TRBJ2-1 NA TRBV5-1
TGCGCCAGCAGCCGTTCCGGGACAGGCAATGAAAAACTGTTTTTT CASSRSGTGNEKLFF TRBD1 15 TRBJ1-4 NA TRBV4-3
TGCGCCAGCAGCCAAGAGACCGACAACAACTATGGCTACACCTTC CASSQETDNNYGYTF NA 15 TRBJ1-2 NA TRBV4-3
TGTGCCAGCAGCACAAAGGCAGGTGCAGAGTCACCCCTCCACTTT CASSTKAGAESPLHF NA 15 TRBJ1-6 few TRBV11-2
TGCGCCAGCAGCCAAGATCCGGCAGGGGGATTGAACACTGAAGCTTTCTTT CASSQDPAGGLNTEAFF TRBD1 17 TRBJ1-1 NA TRBV4-3
TGTGCCAGCAGTTTATACTCCAGCAGAGCAGAGACCCAGTACTTC CASSLYSSRAETQYF NA 15 TRBJ2-5 NA TRBV27
TGTGCCAGCAGTCCCCCTGGCGGGGAAGGTTACGAGCAGTACTTC CASSPPGGEGYEQYF NA 15 TRBJ2-7 NA TRBV9
TGTGCCACCAGCAGAGAGCTCGGCAGCCAAGAGACCCAGTACTTC CATSRELGSQETQYF NA 15 TRBJ2-5 NA TRBV15
TGTGCAATGACCGACAGCTCCTACGAGCAGTACTTC CAMTDSSYEQYF NA 12 TRBJ2-7 NA TRBV30
TGCGCCAGCAGCCAAGATTTATTACAGCCCCAGCATTTT CASSQDLLQPQHF NA 13 TRBJ1-5 NA TRBV4-3
TGTGCCAGCAGCTACAGGGGGCTTAGCAATCAGCCCCAGCATTTT CASSYRGLSNQPQHF TRBD1 15 TRBJ1-5 few TRBV11-2
TGTGCCAGCAGGGAGGGGACAGGCCTGGAAGATACGCAGTATTTT CASREGTGLEDTQYF TRBD1 15 TRBJ2-3 few TRBV14
TGTGCCAGCAGCTTAGTGATAACCGGGGAGCTGTTTTTT CASSLVITGELFF NA 13 TRBJ2-2 few TRBV7-9
TGCGCCAGCAGGGCGGGGCAGGGTGGATCACCCCTCCACTTT CASRAGQGGSPLHF NA 14 TRBJ1-6 NA TRBV4-3
TGTGCCTTCGGACAGCCCTCTGATGGCTACACCTTC CAFGQPSDGYTF NA 12 TRBJ1-2 NA TRBV30
TGTGCCAGCAGCTTAGGTTGGCCTACCTACGAGCAGTACTTC CASSLGWPTYEQYF NA 14 TRBJ2-7 NA TRBV11-2
TGTGCCAGCAGCTCCAACAGGGAGGGGGACGGAAAACTGTTTTTT CASSSNREGDGKLFF NA 15 TRBJ1-4 NA TRBV7-9
TGTGCCTGGAGCGCAAGACTAGGGAACAATGAGCAGTTCTTC CAWSARLGNNEQFF NA 14 TRBJ2-1 NA TRBV30
TGTGCCAGCAGCTTAGATAATGAGCAGTTCTTC CASSLDNEQFF NA 11 TRBJ2-1 few TRBV7-6
TGTGCCAGCAGCTCCTCCTATGAGCAGTTCTTC CASSSSYEQFF NA 11 TRBJ2-1 NA TRBV11-1
TGTGCCAGCATCGGGACTAGCGACACAGATACGCAGTATTTT CASIGTSDTDTQYF TRBD2 14 TRBJ2-3 many TRBV27
TGCGCCGGGCTAGGGGGAAATAGCACTGAAGCTTTCTTT CAGLGGNSTEAFF NA 13 TRBJ1-1 NA TRBV10-2
TGTGCCAGCAGGGCGGGGGGGCCACTCAGTGAGCAGTTCTTC CASRAGGPLSEQFF TRBD2 14 TRBJ2-1 NA TRBV2
TGTGCCAGTAAAGGGGTCACTGAAGCTTTCTTT CASKGVTEAFF NA 11 TRBJ1-1 NA TRBV19
TGTGCCACCAGCACCCCCGGTGAGGGCCTCGCAGATACGCAGTATTTT CATSTPGEGLADTQYF NA 16 TRBJ2-3 once TRBV15
TGCGCCAGCAGCCAAGATCTGGGGGCTGATGAGCAGTTCTTC CASSQDLGADEQFF NA 14 TRBJ2-1 NA TRBV4-1
TGCGCCAGCAGCTTCTCCGGGACGCTCACTGAAGCTTTCTTT CASSFSGTLTEAFF NA 14 TRBJ1-1 NA TRBV5-1
TGCAGCGTTATACAGAACACCGGGGAGCTGTTTTTT CSVIQNTGELFF NA 12 TRBJ2-2 few TRBV29-1
TGCAGCGTTGAAGACGGGGATTCCTACGAGCAGTACTTC CSVEDGDSYEQYF NA 13 TRBJ2-7 NA TRBV29-1
TGCGCCAGCAGCCAAGATTTGGGACAGCTTGAAGCTTTCTTT CASSQDLGQLEAFF TRBD1 14 TRBJ1-1 few TRBV4-3
TGTGCCAGCAGCTCTAGTATGAACACTGAAGCTTTCTTT CASSSSMNTEAFF NA 13 TRBJ1-1 NA TRBV5-6
TGTGCCAGCAGCGTAGATATTGGGGACAACTACGAGCAGTACTTC CASSVDIGDNYEQYF NA 15 TRBJ2-7 NA TRBV9
TGTGCCAGCAGCCCTAGTCGTCAGGGAGGAGTTTATGGCTACACCTTC CASSPSRQGGVYGYTF NA 16 TRBJ1-2 NA TRBV7-8
TGTGCCAGCAGCTCACCCTCGTCAGAGAACCATGGCTACACCTTC CASSSPSSENHGYTF NA 15 TRBJ1-2 NA TRBV7-9
TGTGCCAGCAGCTTGAGGGGGCCTTCGAACACTGAAGCTTTCTTT CASSLRGPSNTEAFF TRBD1 15 TRBJ1-1 few TRBV7-8
TGTGCCAGCAGCTCAGGGACGATCAGCATGAACACTGAAGCTTTCTTT CASSSGTISMNTEAFF NA 16 TRBJ1-1 once TRBV5-6
TGCGCCAGCAGCCAAGAAGTGGTTAGGAGCTCTGGGGCCAACGTCCTGACTTTC CASSQEVVRSSGANVLTF NA 18 TRBJ2-6 NA TRBV4-1
TGCGCCAGCAGCCAAGATCCCGGAAACACCATATATTTT CASSQDPGNTIYF NA 13 TRBJ1-3 few TRBV4-3